The count of the clone carrying this TCR beta chain is one. Its antigen is not known. Recent vaccinations or acute infections were absent in the healthy HIV-negative adult donors. The test was conducted at deep level. Source study methods: ImmunoSEQ yielded junction-only sequences lacking quality scores, so filtering differed. Only in-frame clones appear in the TCRdb table, and some are missing; sequencing was by immunoSEQ multiplex PCR. The V and J calls and clone size are taken from that table; D and trimming were inferred from the DNA. The sample lists around 700,000 clones; approximately 74% were seen once. The V gene lost 3 bases and the J gene lost 1 base, with 10 bases spanning the gap. Germline V gene sequence: CDR1 SGHTA, CDR2 FQGNSA. The CDR3 sequence is 14 residues long. This record comes from a study of shared clonotypes between healthy human individuals. The study's findings and limits: On the whole, naive subsets had larger estimated richness than memory subsets had.

Sequenced: memory CD4+ T cells sorted from blood. Subset defined: CD45RA-negative fraction. The receptor was isolated from a woman in her 30s in good health. The chain links TRBV7-2 to TRBJ2-7; D is possibly TRBD2 (5 bases). CDR3 sequence reads: CASSLMTISYEQYF. CDR3 sequence (DNA): TGTGCCAGCAGCTTGATGACTATTTCCTACGAGCAGTACTTC.